Listed below are T cell receptor beta chains from one sample, sequenced in a study of cytomegalovirus exposure and HLA in healthy donors. This table comes from immunoSEQ multiplex PCR, and its TCRdb copy is limited to in-frame clones, with some not included. The sample has approximately 53,000 clones; roughly nine tenths are singletons. What was sequenced was PBMCs. The receptors come from a man between 18 and 35 years old in good health and CMV-seronegative. Both conserved end residues are part of each CDR3. The order of the fields is V gene, J gene, clone size, D gene, CDR3 DNA, CDR3 protein. The D gene is left open where the match is weak. Clone size appears in some rows only: once, few, many, or a class for an expanded clone.

>TRBV9|TRBJ2-7|-|TRBD1
TGTGCCAGCAGCGGGGACAGGGGCTACGAGCAGTACTTC
CASSGDRGYEQYF
>TRBV5-1|TRBJ2-3|once|-
TGCGCCAGCAGCTTGGGGACATACACAGATACGCAGTATTTT
CASSLGTYTDTQYF
>TRBV4-3|TRBJ2-7|-|-
TGCGCCAGCAGCCAACAACAGGGCTACGAGCAGTACTTC
CASSQQQGYEQYF
>TRBV10-3|TRBJ2-4|-|TRBD2
TGTGCCATCAGTGAGTCGACTCGGGTAGCGGGAGCCAAAAACATTCAGTACTTC
CAISESTRVAGAKNIQYF
>TRBV5-4|TRBJ2-5|-|TRBD2
TGTGCCAGCAGCCTTAGCGGGAGCTGGTTAGGAGAGACCCAGTACTTC
CASSLSGSWLGETQYF
>TRBV7-6|TRBJ2-1|once|-
TGTGCCAGCAGCTCCGGCCCTGGAGTAGCGAAATACAATGAGCAGTTCTTC
CASSSGPGVAKYNEQFF
>TRBV9|TRBJ2-7|-|-
TGTGCCAGCAGCGGGCGGAGCTCCTACGAGCAGTACTTC
CASSGRSSYEQYF
>TRBV7-9|TRBJ2-7|-|-
TGTGCCAGCAGCGCCAGACCAAGTTGGAGTTACGAGCAGTACTTC
CASSARPSWSYEQYF
>TRBV6-1|TRBJ2-1|-|TRBD2
TGTGCCAGCAGGGTAAGCGGGAACTCCTACAATGAGCAGTTCTTC
CASRVSGNSYNEQFF
>TRBV5-4|TRBJ2-3|-|TRBD1
TGTGCCAGCAGCTTGGGACAGGGAGCAGATACGCAGTATTTT
CASSLGQGADTQYF
>TRBV30|TRBJ2-3|once|TRBD2
TGTGCCTGGAGTGTGGGCGGGAGAGCAGATACGCAGTATTTT
CAWSVGGRADTQYF
>TRBV6-1|TRBJ1-1|-|TRBD1
TGTGCCAGCCCGAGACAGGGAGTTGGCACTGAAGCTTTCTTT
CASPRQGVGTEAFF
>TRBV11-2|TRBJ1-2|-|TRBD1
TGTGCCAGCAGCTTAGGGCAGGGGGTGATAGGCTACACCTTC
CASSLGQGVIGYTF
>TRBV5-1|TRBJ2-3|-|TRBD2
TGCGCCAGCACCACGAGCGGGAGTGGGAGCACAGATACGCAGTATTTT
CASTTSGSGSTDTQYF
>TRBV19|TRBJ2-5|-|TRBD2
TGTGCCAGTAGTATAGTTATAGCGCTAGCGGGAGGGCAGGATTCCGGAGAACGGAGAGAGACCCAGTACTTC
CASSIVIALAGGQDSGERRETQYF
>TRBV14|TRBJ2-7|-|-
TGTGCCAGCAGCCTCGTGGGACGGGGGTCAGAGCAGTACTTC
CASSLVGRGSEQYF
>TRBV27|TRBJ2-3|-|TRBD2
TGTGCCAGCAGGGGACTAGCGGACCCTTTTACGCAGTATTTT
CASRGLADPFTQYF
>TRBV4-1|TRBJ2-1|once|TRBD2
TGCGCCAGCAGCCAAGTGGGCCGGGCTAGCGGGCATAGTGAGCAGTTCTTC
CASSQVGRASGHSEQFF
>TRBV5-8|TRBJ2-5|-|TRBD2
TGTGCCAGCAGCTTGGGAATAGCGGGAGAGACCCAGTACTTC
CASSLGIAGETQYF
>TRBV9|TRBJ2-7|-|-
TGTGCCAGCAGCGTAGGCGGGGGCCTCTCCTACGAGCAGTACTTC
CASSVGGGLSYEQYF
>TRBV7-2|TRBJ2-3|-|-
TGTGCCAGCAGCTTATATGCCGGGGGCGGGAGAGATACGCAGTATTTT
CASSLYAGGGRDTQYF
>TRBV6-5|TRBJ2-3|-|-
TGTGCCAGCAGTTCCCCCAGGGAGGCAGATACGCAGTATTTT
CASSSPREADTQYF
>TRBV15|TRBJ2-7|-|TRBD2
TGTGCCACCAGCAGACCATTTCCGGGACTAGCGGGAGCCGGGGCGGAGCAGTACTTC
CATSRPFPGLAGAGAEQYF
>TRBV6-1|TRBJ2-3|-|TRBD2
TGTGCCAGCAGTGGAGACGGGACTAGCGCCTCAGATACGCAGTATTTT
CASSGDGTSASDTQYF
>TRBV30|TRBJ2-7|-|TRBD1
TGTGCCTGGAGTTCGGGACAGGTAACCTACGAGCAGTACTTC
CAWSSGQVTYEQYF
>TRBV11-2|TRBJ1-2|-|-
TGTGCCAGCAGCGCGAGGTCAGGGGTCGGCTACACCTTC
CASSARSGVGYTF
>TRBV19|TRBJ2-1|-|-
TGTGCCAGTAGTATAGATTTGGGCAGTTACAATGAGCAGTTCTTC
CASSIDLGSYNEQFF
>TRBV5-1|TRBJ2-7|few|TRBD2
TGCGCCAGCAGCTCTGGGACTAGCGGCTACGAGCAGTACTTC
CASSSGTSGYEQYF
>TRBV30|TRBJ1-5|-|-
TGTGCCTGGAGTGCGGGGGGCCGTACGCATCAGCCCCAGCATTTT
CAWSAGGRTHQPQHF
>TRBV5-5|TRBJ2-7|-|-
TGTGCCAGCAGCTCCGTTCCCTTTAGCGGAAGAAGGATGAATTACGAGCAGTACTTC
CASSSVPFSGRRMNYEQYF
>TRBV7-8|TRBJ2-1|-|TRBD1
TGTGCCAGCAGCTTCTTGAACGGGGACAGGGGCGACAATGAGCAGTTCTTC
CASSFLNGDRGDNEQFF
>TRBV7-8|TRBJ2-7|-|-
TGTGCCAGCAGCCGATCAAGACAGGTGGGTTCCTACGAGCAGTACTTC
CASSRSRQVGSYEQYF
>TRBV9|TRBJ1-3|-|TRBD1
TGTGCCAGCAGCGTAGAGGGGGCTGGGGCTGACACCATATATTTT
CASSVEGAGADTIYF
>TRBV7-8|TRBJ2-5|-|-
TGTGCCAGCAGCTTAGCTTCGCTAGCGTCGAAAGAGACCCAGTACTTC
CASSLASLASKETQYF
>TRBV4-3|TRBJ2-7|-|TRBD2
TGCGCCAGCAGCCAAGAGACTAGCGGGAGTGACTACGAGCAGTACTTC
CASSQETSGSDYEQYF
>TRBV7-2|TRBJ2-7|few|-
TGTGCCAGCAGCTCGTCTAGCGCCTACGAGCAGTACTTC
CASSSSSAYEQYF
>TRBV7-6|TRBJ1-1|-|-
TGTGCCAGCAGCTTAGCGGGCCAGAACACTGAAGCTTTCTTT
CASSLAGQNTEAFF
>TRBV7-8|TRBJ1-3|-|TRBD1
TGTGCCAGCAGCTTAGACAGGGGTTCTGGAAACACCATATATTTT
CASSLDRGSGNTIYF
>TRBV4-3|TRBJ2-7|-|-
TGCGCCAGCAGCCAAGAACCCAGCTCCTACGAGCAGTACTTC
CASSQEPSSYEQYF
>TRBV27|TRBJ2-7|-|TRBD2
TGTGCCAGCAGATTGAGGGACTACGTCTACGAGCAGTACTTC
CASRLRDYVYEQYF
>TRBV30|TRBJ2-5|-|-
TGTGCCTGGAGCTCAGGACTACAAGAGACCCAGTACTTC
CAWSSGLQETQYF
>TRBV11-1|TRBJ2-4|-|TRBD1
TGTGCCAGCAGCCCGGGACAGGGCATAGCCAAAAACATTCAGTACTTC
CASSPGQGIAKNIQYF